Following are 5 T cell receptor beta chains from one sample sequenced in a study of blood T cell repertoires in COVID-19 (dated by TCRdb to 2020 to 2021). The library was made by the immunoSEQ multiplex PCR assay. Here the immuneACCESS table is served through TCRdb, limited to in-frame sequences with V and J called. Missing clones are a known gap in these copies; in checked studies unresolved V genes cover under half, and the rest lacks a known reason. This sample comprises 200,000 to 250,000 clones, 90% of them detected only once. Clones ranked in the top ten supply roughly 0.95% of the sample. Sequences were obtained from PBMCs or T cells enriched from blood (not recorded which). Receptor source: a man between 45 and 60 years old who had been exposed to COVID-19.

The rearrangement links TRBV12-3 or TRBV12-4 to TRBJ1-1; 7 bases are a match to TRBD1. Trimming removed 6 bases from V and 4 bases from J; junction bases left unmatched: 5. This CDR3 has 13 amino acids. The CDR3 protein is CASRPTGVTEAFF. The CDR3 coding sequence is TGTGCCAGCAGACCTACAGGGGTCACTGAAGCTTTCTTT.

The chain is built from TRBV5-1 and TRBJ2-3; 7 bases are a match to TRBD1. Germline assignment: CDR1 SGHRS and CDR2 YFSETQ. This CDR3 has 14 amino acids. With V trimmed by 2 bases and J by 3 bases, 3 bases remained unmatched. The CDR3 loop reads CASSFDRVTDTQYF. The CDR3 DNA sequence: TGCGCCAGCAGCTTTGACAGGGTGACAGATACGCAGTATTTT.

This CDR3 is CAWSRWDRVSYEQYF. CDR3 coding DNA: TGTGCCTGGAGCCGATGGGACAGGGTCTCCTACGAGCAGTACTTC. The chain recombines TRBV30 with TRBJ2-7; 9 bases map to TRBD1. This CDR3 region has 15 residues. CDR1 is GTSNPN and CDR2 is SVGIG in the germline V gene (reference sequence). After removal of 3 bases from V and 0 bases from J, the junction contained 6 bases not matched to a gene.

This chain links TRBV5-1 with TRBJ2-2; 11 bases line up with TRBD1. CDR3 length equals 16 residues. Germline V gives CDR1 SGHRS, CDR2 YFSETQ. V dropped 4 bases and J dropped 5; count of bases not matched to a gene: 7. This chain's CDR3 is CASSPGTGGYTGELFF. For the CDR3, the DNA is TGCGCCAGCAGCCCCGGGACAGGGGGTTATACCGGGGAGCTGTTTTTT.

This chain joins TRBV5-1 and TRBJ2-3; 7 bases are a match to TRBD2. The CDR3 loop spans 14 amino acids. The V gene end was trimmed by 5 bases and the J gene end by 2 bases; junction bases not matched to a gene: 5. CDR1 is SGHRS, CDR2 YFSETQ, per germline. CDR3 bases: TGCGCCAGCAGTCACGGGGGGTTCACAGATACGCAGTATTTT. Its translation: CASSHGGFTDTQYF.